This is a list of T cell receptor beta chains from one sample in a study of blood T cells in healthy people across ages. MiXCR, run by TCRdb on the 5' RACE reads, gives a single entry per CDR3 protein. The table has about 1,800,000 distinct CDR3 sequences, approximately 30% seen once. The sequenced sample consisted of blood. The receptors here all came from a woman younger than 45 in good health. The CDR3 runs from the conserved cysteine through the conserved F or W. The D gene is left open where the match is weak. Only some rows state a clone size, as once, few, many or a class for expanded clones.

V gene	CDR3 length	clone size	J gene	D gene	CDR3 protein	CDR3 DNA
TRBV10-3	12	many	TRBJ2-7	-	CAISPGPYEQYF	TGTGCCATCAGCCCGGGTCCCTACGAGCAGTACTTC
TRBV7-2	16	-	TRBJ2-1	TRBD2	CASSSPGASGANEQFF	TGTGCCAGCAGCTCGCCCGGGGCTAGCGGGGCCAATGAGCAGTTCTTC
TRBV4-1	16	few	TRBJ1-5	-	CASSQVTRGSNQPQHF	TGCGCCAGCAGCCAGGTAACCAGGGGTAGCAATCAGCCCCAGCATTTT
TRBV10-2	18	few	TRBJ2-7	TRBD1	CASRGTGGVGGSSYEQYF	TGCGCCAGCAGGGGGACAGGGGGAGTGGGGGGCAGCTCCTACGAGCAGTACTTC
TRBV7-2	14	few	TRBJ2-1	-	CASTPQASVNEQFF	TGTGCCAGCACGCCCCAAGCTAGCGTAAATGAGCAGTTCTTC
TRBV4-1	13	many	TRBJ1-2	-	CASSQVLRRGYTF	TGCGCCAGCAGCCAAGTATTGAGACGAGGCTACACCTTC
TRBV9	16	few	TRBJ1-4	-	CASSVEEGGANEKLFF	TGTGCCAGCAGCGTGGAGGAGGGGGGAGCTAATGAAAAACTGTTTTTT
TRBV13	14	many	TRBJ2-7	-	CASSQLTSSYEQYF	TGTGCCAGCAGCCAATTGACGAGCTCCTACGAGCAGTACTTC
TRBV18	14	-	TRBJ2-4	-	CASSPGTSYNEQYF	TGTGCCAGCTCCCCCGGGACAAGCTACAATGAGCAGTACTTC
TRBV7-3	17	many	TRBJ2-5	-	CASSLKGLGKGQETQYF	TGTGCCAGCAGCTTAAAAGGGCTAGGGAAAGGCCAAGAGACCCAGTACTTC
TRBV7-2	15	-	TRBJ2-7	TRBD1	CASSLTGTDRVEQYF	TGTGCCAGCAGCCTAACCGGGACAGATAGAGTCGAGCAGTACTTC
TRBV29-1	13	many	TRBJ2-5	TRBD1	CSVHRGFQETQYF	TGCAGCGTTCACAGGGGGTTCCAAGAGACCCAGTACTTC
TRBV9	14	-	TRBJ1-1	-	CASTRSGAVTEAFF	TGTGCCAGCACCCGTAGCGGGGCGGTAACTGAAGCTTTCTTT
TRBV5-6	16	few	TRBJ2-7	-	CASTLGRAPKEWEQYF	TGTGCCAGCACACTAGGCAGGGCTCCCAAGGAGTGGGAGCAGTACTTC